A single T cell receptor (beta chain) is shown here with its context. Antigen unknown. CDR3 length: 14 residues. V was cut by 3 bases and J by 0 bases, with 9 bases left in between. Per germline, CDR1 SGHDN and CDR2 FVKESK. This sample was included in a study of T-cell memory formation after mild COVID-19. Study-wide findings and caveats: Shrinking CD4+ clones were chiefly CM and EM; CD8+ ones were chiefly EMRA.

cDNA libraries for TCR alpha and TCR beta, carrying sample barcodes and UMIs, came from 5'RACE with constant-segment primers. TCRdb reprocessed the 5' RACE reads with MiXCR, giving one entry per CDR3 protein. The sample holds about 430,000 distinct CDR3 sequences, about 24% seen once. Material for sequencing was PBMCs or a T cell subset sorted from them (not recorded which). The receptor was isolated from an adult woman who had mild COVID-19 (a few samples of this study predate the infection). Cell type and time point are not known. The gene calls are TRBV14 and TRBJ2-7; D is unclear. DNA of the CDR3: TGTGCCAGCAGCCAGTCTTACGGCTCCTACGAGCAGTACTTC. Amino acid sequence: CASSQSYGSYEQYF. Using reference TRBV14 and TRBJ2-7 for the parts outside the CDR3, the full variable domain is EAGVTQFPSHSVIEKGQTVTLRCDPISGHDNLYWYRRVMGKEIKFLLHFVKESKQDESGMPNNRFLAERTGGTYSTLKVQPAELEDSGVYFCASSQSYGSYEQYFGPGTRLTVT.